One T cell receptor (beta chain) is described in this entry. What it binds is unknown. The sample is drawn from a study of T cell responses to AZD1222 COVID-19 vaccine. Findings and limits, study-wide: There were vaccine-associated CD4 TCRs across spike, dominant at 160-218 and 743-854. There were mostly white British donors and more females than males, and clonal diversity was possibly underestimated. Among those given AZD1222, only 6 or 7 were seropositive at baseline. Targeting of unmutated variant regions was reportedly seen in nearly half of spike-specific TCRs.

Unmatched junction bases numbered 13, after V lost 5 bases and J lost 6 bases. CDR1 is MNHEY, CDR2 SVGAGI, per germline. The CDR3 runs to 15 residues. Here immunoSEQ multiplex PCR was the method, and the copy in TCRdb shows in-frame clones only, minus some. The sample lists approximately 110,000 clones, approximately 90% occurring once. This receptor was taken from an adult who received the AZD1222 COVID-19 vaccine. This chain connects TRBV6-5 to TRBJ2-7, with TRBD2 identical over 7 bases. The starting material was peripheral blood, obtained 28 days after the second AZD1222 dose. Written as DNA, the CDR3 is TGTGCCAGCAGTATAAGCGGGGTATATCCCTCCGAGCAGTACTTC. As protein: CASSISGVYPSEQYF.